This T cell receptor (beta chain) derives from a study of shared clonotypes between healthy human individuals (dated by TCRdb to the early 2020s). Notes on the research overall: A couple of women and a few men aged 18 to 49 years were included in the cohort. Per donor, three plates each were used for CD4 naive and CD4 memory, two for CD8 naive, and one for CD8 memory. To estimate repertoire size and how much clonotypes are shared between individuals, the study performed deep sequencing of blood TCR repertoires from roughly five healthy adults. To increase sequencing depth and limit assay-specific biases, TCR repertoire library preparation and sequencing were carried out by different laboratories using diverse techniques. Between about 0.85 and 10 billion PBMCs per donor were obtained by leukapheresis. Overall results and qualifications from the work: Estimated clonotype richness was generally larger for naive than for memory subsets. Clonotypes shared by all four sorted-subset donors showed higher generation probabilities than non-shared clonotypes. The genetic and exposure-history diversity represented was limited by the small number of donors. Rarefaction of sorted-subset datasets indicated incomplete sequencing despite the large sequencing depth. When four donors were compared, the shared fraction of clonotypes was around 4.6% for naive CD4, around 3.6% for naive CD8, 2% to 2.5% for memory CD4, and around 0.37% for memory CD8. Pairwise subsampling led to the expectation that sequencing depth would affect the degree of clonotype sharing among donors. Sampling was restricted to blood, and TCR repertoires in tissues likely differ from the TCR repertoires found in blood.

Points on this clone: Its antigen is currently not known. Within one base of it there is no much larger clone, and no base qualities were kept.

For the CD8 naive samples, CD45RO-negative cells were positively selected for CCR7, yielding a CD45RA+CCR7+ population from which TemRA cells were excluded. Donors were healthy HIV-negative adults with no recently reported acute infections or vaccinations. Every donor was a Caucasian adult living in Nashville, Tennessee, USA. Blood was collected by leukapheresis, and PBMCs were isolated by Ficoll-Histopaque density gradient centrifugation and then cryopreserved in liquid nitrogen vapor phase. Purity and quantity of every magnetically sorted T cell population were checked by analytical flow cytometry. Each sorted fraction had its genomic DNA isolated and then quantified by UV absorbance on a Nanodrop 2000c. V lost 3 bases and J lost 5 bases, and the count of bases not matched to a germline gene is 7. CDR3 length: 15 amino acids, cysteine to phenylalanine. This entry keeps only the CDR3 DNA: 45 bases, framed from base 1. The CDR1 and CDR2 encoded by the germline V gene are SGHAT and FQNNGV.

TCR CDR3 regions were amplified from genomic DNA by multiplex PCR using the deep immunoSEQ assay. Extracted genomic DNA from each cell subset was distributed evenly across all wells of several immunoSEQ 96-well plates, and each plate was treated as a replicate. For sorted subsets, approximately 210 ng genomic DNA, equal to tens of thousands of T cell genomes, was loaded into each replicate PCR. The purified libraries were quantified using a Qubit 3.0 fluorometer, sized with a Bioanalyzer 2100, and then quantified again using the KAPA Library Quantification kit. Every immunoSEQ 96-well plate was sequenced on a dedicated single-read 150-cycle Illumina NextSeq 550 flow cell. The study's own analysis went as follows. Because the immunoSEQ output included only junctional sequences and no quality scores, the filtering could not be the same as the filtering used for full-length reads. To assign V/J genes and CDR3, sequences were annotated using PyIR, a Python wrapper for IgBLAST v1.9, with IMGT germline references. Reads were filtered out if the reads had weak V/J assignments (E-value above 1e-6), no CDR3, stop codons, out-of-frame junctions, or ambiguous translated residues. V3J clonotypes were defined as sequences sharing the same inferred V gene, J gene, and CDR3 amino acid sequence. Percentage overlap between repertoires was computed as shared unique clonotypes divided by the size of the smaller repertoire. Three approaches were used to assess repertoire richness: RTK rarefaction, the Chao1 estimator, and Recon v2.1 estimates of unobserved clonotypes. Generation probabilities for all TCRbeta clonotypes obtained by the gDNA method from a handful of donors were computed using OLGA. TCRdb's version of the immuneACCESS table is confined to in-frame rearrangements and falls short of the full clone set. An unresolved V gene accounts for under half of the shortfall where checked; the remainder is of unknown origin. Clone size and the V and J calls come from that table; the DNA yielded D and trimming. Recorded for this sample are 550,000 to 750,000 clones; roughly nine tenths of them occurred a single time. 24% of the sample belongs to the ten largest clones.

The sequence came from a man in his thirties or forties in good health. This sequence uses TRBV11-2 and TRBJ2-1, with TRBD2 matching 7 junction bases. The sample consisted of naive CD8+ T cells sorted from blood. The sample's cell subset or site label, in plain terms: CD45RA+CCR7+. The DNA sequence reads TGTGCCAGCAGCTTGGGGCGCGGGGGTAACAATGAGCAGTTCTTC. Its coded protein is CASSLGRGGNNEQFF.